Following are 32 T cell receptor beta chains from one sample sequenced in a study of monozygotic twins with inflammatory bowel disease. TCRdb re-called the 5' RACE reads; one entry per CDR3 protein, DNA not given. The listing contains 330,000 or so distinct CDR3 sequences. Source material: blood. These receptors all stem from a human donor with ulcerative colitis or Crohn's disease, or a healthy co-twin of an affected twin (not recorded which).

This chain joins TRBV5-1 and TRBJ2-7; lacking DNA, the TRBD1 call made by TCRdb goes unchecked. CDR1 and CDR2 (germline): SGHRS, YFSETQ. The CDR3 has 15 residues. This CDR3 reads CASSPTGTGAYEQYF.

This rearrangement joins TRBV19 to TRBJ2-5; with no DNA, the TCRdb D assignment of TRBD1 cannot be verified. CDR3 length equals 13 residues. The V gene's germline CDR1 is LNHDA and CDR2 SQIVND (reference sequence). The CDR3 sequence: CASQGGFQETQYF.

The chain carries TRBV6-1 and TRBJ1-1. The germline CDR1 and CDR2 sequences are MNHNS and SASEGT. The CDR3 loop spans 13 amino acids. The CDR3 loop is CASSPTLNTEAFF.

V gene TRBV3-1 combines with J gene TRBJ2-2. Germline loops: CDR1 LGHDT, CDR2 YNNKEL (reference sequence). CDR3 length: 14 amino acids. CDR3 sequence reads: CASRQAPNTGELFF.

This chain uses TRBV28 with TRBJ1-1. Germline assignment: CDR1 MDHEN and CDR2 SYDVKM. This CDR3 contains 11 residues. CDR3 protein: CAIRGLTEAFF.

V is TRBV7-2 and J is TRBJ2-2; TCRdb lists TRBD1, though no DNA is available to test this call. This CDR3 contains 17 residues. In germline, CDR1 is SGHTA, CDR2 FQGNSA. Here the CDR3 reads CASSLRSGTGTPGELFF.

The chain recombines TRBV12-3 or TRBV12-4 with TRBJ1-5; TCRdb lists TRBD1, though no DNA is available to test this call. The CDR3 extends over 14 amino acids. CDR3 sequence reads: CASSRTGGNQPQHF.

The CDR3 loop is CASSRGGAADTQYF. The chain is built from TRBV27 and TRBJ2-3; TCRdb proposes TRBD2, but this gene call is untestable without DNA. The CDR3 has 14 residues. Germline-derived CDR1 and CDR2 are MNHEY and SMNVEV (reference sequence).

V and J are TRBV27 and TRBJ2-1; TCRdb gives TRBD2 as the D gene, but with no DNA this cannot be confirmed. CDR1 MNHEY and CDR2 SMNVEV come from the germline V gene (reference sequence). The CDR3 runs to 16 residues. CDR3 sequence: CASSLVRTSGSLEQFF.

CDR3: CASRVSGRAFSEQFF. The chain has TRBV6-4 and TRBJ2-1; the TRBD2 assignment by TCRdb is unverifiable without DNA. The germline gives CDR1 MRHNA, CDR2 SNTAGT. The CDR3 runs to 15 residues.

The chain carries TRBV10-3 and TRBJ2-5; TCRdb gives TRBD2 as the D gene, but with no DNA this cannot be confirmed. The CDR3 covers 16 residues. Germline V gene sequence: CDR1 ENHRY, CDR2 SYGVKD. CDR3 amino acids: CAIGAGTSGNQETQYF.

The genes are TRBV20-1 and TRBJ2-4; lacking DNA, the TRBD1 call made by TCRdb goes unchecked. Germline CDR1 and CDR2: DFQATT and SNEGSKA (reference sequence). The CDR3 runs to 15 residues. The CDR3 loop is CSISETGEAKNMQYF.

This chain connects TRBV2 to TRBJ1-1; TCRdb selects TRBD1, and the lack of DNA leaves this call unchecked. In germline, CDR1 is SNHLY, CDR2 FYNNEI. This CDR3 comprises 13 residues. The CDR3 region is CASRAPGSTEAFF.

The rearrangement joins TRBV27 to TRBJ2-7; TCRdb selects TRBD1, and the lack of DNA leaves this call unchecked. The CDR3 is 16 amino acids. Germline loops: CDR1 MNHEY, CDR2 SMNVEV (reference sequence). The CDR3 loop is CASSPNPLAIHQEQYF.

The rearrangement joins TRBV20-1 to TRBJ2-7; TCRdb's D call, TRBD2, is unchecked because there is no DNA. CDR1 and CDR2 from the germline V gene are DFQATT and SNEGSKA (reference sequence). CDR3 length equals 15 residues. The CDR3 loop reads CSATEGGLAAYEQYF.

This chain uses TRBV5-5 with TRBJ1-2; the TCRdb call, TRBD1, lacks DNA for checking. The CDR3 runs 13 residues. Germline V gene data show CDR1 as SGHKS and CDR2 as YYEKEE (reference sequence). The CDR3 sequence: CASSPGQTGGYTF.

This rearrangement joins TRBV20-1 to TRBJ2-1; no DNA is available, so the TRBD2 call from TCRdb remains unchecked. From germline, CDR1 is DFQATT and CDR2 SNEGSKA (reference sequence). The length of the CDR3 is 13 residues. This chain's CDR3 is CSAQDYPYNEQFF.

This chain connects TRBV9 to TRBJ2-1; absent DNA, TCRdb's TRBD2 call cannot be checked. The CDR3 contains 15 residues. Germline CDR1 is SGDLS and CDR2 is YYNGEE. The CDR3 loop reads CASSATSGGTNEQFF.

This chain uses TRBV2 with TRBJ2-2. Germline V gives CDR1 SNHLY, CDR2 FYNNEI. The CDR3 is 16 amino acids. CDR3 in amino acids: CASSVLSWEHTGELFF. Looking up the rest from reference TRBV2 and TRBJ2-2 gives the full variable domain: EPEVTQTPSHQVTQMGQEVILRCVPISNHLYFYWYRQILGQKVEFLVSFYNNEISEKSEIFDDQFSVERPDGSNFTLKIRSTKLEDSAMYFCASSVLSWEHTGELFFGEGSRLTVL.

The chain recombines TRBV5-1 with TRBJ2-2. Germline V gene lookup returns CDR1 SGHRS and CDR2 YFSETQ. The CDR3 is 15 residues long. CDR3 amino acids: CASSLQKPNTGELFF.

The J gene is TRBJ2-3, the V gene TRBV27; TCRdb's D call of TRBD2 is untestable without DNA. CDR1 and CDR2 (germline): MNHEY, SMNVEV (reference sequence). This CDR3 spans 16 amino acids. CDR3 residues: CASSRSLAVNTDTQYF.

The chain combines TRBV5-1 with TRBJ2-1; TCRdb's assignment of TRBD2 cannot be checked, as there is no DNA. The CDR3 is 16 residues long. Germline CDR1 and CDR2: SGHRS and YFSETQ. The CDR3 is CASSLAASSTYNEQFF.

The chain combines TRBV12-3 or TRBV12-4 with TRBJ1-1. The CDR3 has 14 residues. CDR3 residues: CASSFEGVNTEAFF.

The rearrangement joins TRBV15 to TRBJ2-4; TCRdb's D call, TRBD1, is unchecked because there is no DNA. The CDR3 loop spans 14 amino acids. Germline V gene lookup returns CDR1 LNHNV and CDR2 YYDKDF (reference sequence). This chain's CDR3 is CATRLRGAKNIQYF.

J is TRBJ2-7 and V is TRBV5-1. This CDR3 region has 16 residues. CDR1 and CDR2 (germline): SGHRS, YFSETQ. The CDR3 loop reads CASSLRTSGPSYEQYF.

This chain connects TRBV10-2 to TRBJ1-5; TCRdb's D gene call, TRBD1, goes unchecked for lack of DNA. Germline V gene lookup returns CDR1 WSHSY and CDR2 SAAADI. This CDR3 comprises 19 residues. CDR3 region: CASSEWDRGIVQWGQPQHF.

The chain employs TRBV5-1 and TRBJ2-1. The CDR3 totals 12 residues. Germline V gene sequence: CDR1 SGHRS, CDR2 YFSETQ. The CDR3 reads CASRRDNNEQFF.

The gene calls are TRBV5-1 and TRBJ2-1; with no DNA, the TCRdb D assignment of TRBD2 cannot be verified. Germline V gives CDR1 SGHRS, CDR2 YFSETQ. The CDR3 is 15 amino acids. The CDR3 spells CASCPLAGGPNEQFF.

The chain employs TRBV7-9 and TRBJ1-2. The CDR3 covers 13 residues. Germline CDR1 and CDR2: SEHNR and FQNEAQ (reference sequence). CDR3 sequence: CASSLTAPHGYTF.

The chain joins TRBV15 to TRBJ2-5. The length of the CDR3 is 12 residues. Germline loops: CDR1 LNHNV, CDR2 YYDKDF (reference sequence). CDR3 loop: CATSRGTETQYF.

The chain combines TRBV3-1 with TRBJ2-7; absent DNA, TCRdb's TRBD1 call cannot be checked. The CDR3 length is 15 residues. The germline gives CDR1 LGHDT, CDR2 YNNKEL (reference sequence). The CDR3 protein is CASSQAGQGVYEQYF.

J is TRBJ1-1 and V is TRBV5-1; TCRdb lists TRBD1, though no DNA is available to test this call. CDR3 size: 17 residues. Germline CDR1 and CDR2: SGHRS and YFSETQ. This chain's CDR3 is CASSSPETGDLNTEAFF.